Listed here is a single T cell receptor (beta chain). Its antigen specificity is not known. Base quality data are lacking; no much larger clone is found one base away. This record belongs to a study of radiotherapy plus CTLA-4 blockade in lung cancer (dated by TCRdb to between 2017 and 2018). For context, the study as a whole: Among enrolled patients, roughly 18% had an objective response and 31% reached disease control. What the study reported, not specific to this receptor: After treatment with radiotherapy and ipilimumab, TCR clones that originated in tumors expanded in peripheral blood. Increased serum interferon-beta after radiation, together with early dynamic changes in blood T cell clones, were reported to be the strongest predictors of response.

The CDR3 goes from the cysteine to the phenylalanine over 16 residues. This entry keeps only the CDR3 DNA: 48 bases, framed from base 1. From the germline V gene, CDR1 is SGHRS and CDR2 is YFSETQ. At the junction V is shortened by 7 bases and J by 2 bases; bases outside the gene matches: 14. The method behind the library was the immunoSEQ multiplex PCR assay. The table was pulled from immuneACCESS by TCRdb, which kept in-frame rearrangements only. Such tables lose some clones; where checked, under half of the loss comes from unresolved V genes, and the rest has no known cause. This sample holds tens of thousands of clones; roughly 77% were observed only once. Of the sample, 2.4% is held by the ten largest clones. In this study, focal radiation therapy paired with CTLA-4 blockade (ipilimumab) was tested in patients who had chemo-refractory metastatic non-small-cell lung cancer.

Sequences were derived from peripheral blood, sampled from a patient treated with radiotherapy plus ipilimumab. The chain uses TRBV5-1 and TRBJ2-7, with 8 bases in between that match TRBD1. This clonotype originated in a human donor with non-small cell lung cancer whose response to radiotherapy plus ipilimumab could not be evaluated. Here is the DNA: TGCGCCAGCGGACGTTACGAGACAGGGGACCCCTACGAGCAGTACTTC. This codes for CASGRYETGDPYEQYF.